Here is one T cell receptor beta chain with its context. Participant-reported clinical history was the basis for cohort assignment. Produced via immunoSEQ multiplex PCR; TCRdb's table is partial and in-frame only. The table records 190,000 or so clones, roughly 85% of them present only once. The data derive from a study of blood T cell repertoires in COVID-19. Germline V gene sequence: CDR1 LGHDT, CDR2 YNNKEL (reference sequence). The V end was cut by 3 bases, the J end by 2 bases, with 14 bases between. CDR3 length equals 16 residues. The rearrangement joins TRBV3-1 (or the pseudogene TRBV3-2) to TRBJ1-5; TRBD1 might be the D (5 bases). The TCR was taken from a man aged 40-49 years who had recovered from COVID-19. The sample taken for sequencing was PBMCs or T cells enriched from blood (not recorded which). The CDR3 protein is CASSQSGVGGNQPQHF. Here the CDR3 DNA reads TGTGCCAGCAGCCAGAGTGGTGTAGGGGGCAATCAGCCCCAGCATTTT.